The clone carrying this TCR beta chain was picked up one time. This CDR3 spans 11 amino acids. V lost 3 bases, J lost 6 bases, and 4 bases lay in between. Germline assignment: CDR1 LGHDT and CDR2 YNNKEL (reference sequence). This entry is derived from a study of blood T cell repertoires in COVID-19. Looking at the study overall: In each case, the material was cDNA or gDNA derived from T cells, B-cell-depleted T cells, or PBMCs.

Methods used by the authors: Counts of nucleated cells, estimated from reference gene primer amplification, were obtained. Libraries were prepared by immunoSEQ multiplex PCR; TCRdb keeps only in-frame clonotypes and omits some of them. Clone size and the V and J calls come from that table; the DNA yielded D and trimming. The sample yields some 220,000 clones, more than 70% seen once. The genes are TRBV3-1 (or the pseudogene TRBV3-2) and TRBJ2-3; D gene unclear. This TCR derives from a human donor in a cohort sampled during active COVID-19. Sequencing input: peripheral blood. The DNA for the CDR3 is TGTGCCAGCAGCCACAGGGATACGCAGTATTTT. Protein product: CASSHRDTQYF.